A single sample is the source of the 9 T cell receptor beta chains below, sequenced in a study of blood T cells in healthy people across ages. Then a second PCR, running about 7 to 11 cycles, was carried out with a sample-barcoded 5' primer and a J-beta primer mix. In TCRdb, the 5' RACE reads were re-called with MiXCR into one record per CDR3 protein. The sample records 1.5 million to 2 million distinct CDR3 sequences, approximately 40% being singletons. The sequencing input was blood. The receptors were gathered from a human donor in good health.

This chain links TRBV20-1 with TRBJ2-5; 7 bases are shared with TRBD1. The DNA end lines up better with TRBJ2-7; the J call may be wrong. CDR1 is DFQATT, CDR2 SNEGSKA, per germline (reference sequence). This CDR3 has 16 amino acids. Here the CDR3 DNA reads TGCAGTGCTAGAGCGGTAACTGGGACAGATTTCTACGAGCAGTACTTC. Translated, it gives CSARAVTGTDFYEQYF.

J is TRBJ1-2 and V is TRBV20-1; TRBD1 matches 9 bases. Germline CDR1 DFQATT, CDR2 SNEGSKA (reference sequence). The CDR3 has 14 residues. V was clipped by 6 bases and J by 6 bases; unmatched bases: 11. The DNA for the CDR3 is TGCAGTGCCCCTCGACAGGGGGGTACTAATGGCTACACCTTC. This translates into CSAPRQGGTNGYTF.

V and J are TRBV7-2 and TRBJ2-5; TRBD1 aligns across 7 bases. The CDR3 contains 14 residues. J gave up 3 bases and V 5 bases, and 6 bases lay outside the gene matches. Germline-derived CDR1 and CDR2 are SGHTA and FQGNSA. The CDR3 here is CASSPVGQKETQYF. CDR3 DNA: TGTGCCAGCAGCCCGGTGGGACAGAAAGAGACCCAGTACTTC.

The V call is TRBV10-3, the J call TRBJ2-1; possible D gene TRBD2, 6 bases. The CDR3 has 15 residues. The germline V and J ends were trimmed by 6 bases and 7 bases, with 19 bases remaining between them. The V gene's germline CDR1 is ENHRY and CDR2 SYGVKD. The CDR3: CAIRASGVRANEQFF. DNA for the CDR3: TGTGCCATCAGAGCATCGGGGGTGAGGGCAAATGAGCAGTTCTTC.

The chain's CDR3 is CASRPVGDTAKNIQYF. The CDR3 nucleotides read TGTGCCAGCCGTCCGGTAGGGGACACGGCCAAAAACATTCAGTACTTC. The chain carries TRBV7-9 and TRBJ2-4; D might be TRBD1 (6 bases). CDR1 and CDR2 from the germline V gene are SEHNR and FQNEAQ (reference sequence). Trimming left V 8 bases short and J 1 base short, with 18 bases between. This CDR3 is built from 16 residues.

As concerns this clonotype: A much larger clone sits a single nucleotide away, making a read error possible. The chain recombines TRBV12-3 or TRBV12-4 with TRBJ2-1; TRBD2 matches at 11 bases. The CDR3 spans 15 residues. This CDR3 reads CASSQLAGVYSEQFF. The CDR3 DNA is TGTGCCAGCAGCCAACTAGCGGGGGTTTACAGTGAGCAGTTCTTC.

The chain links TRBV5-1 to TRBJ2-7; 7 bases fit TRBD1. The CDR3 consists of 17 residues. Germline V gene lookup returns CDR1 SGHRS and CDR2 YFSETQ. V shed 3 bases and J 7 bases; nucleotides not matched to a gene: 19. The CDR3 region has the DNA TGCGCCAGCAGCTCCTCGTCAGTAGGGACAGCCACCAGTGAGCAGTACTTC. As protein: CASSSSSVGTATSEQYF.

This clonotype appeared a few times. V usage is TRBV20-1 and J usage is TRBJ1-4; 9 positions agree with TRBD1. CDR1 DFQATT and CDR2 SNEGSKA come from the germline V gene (reference sequence). The CDR3 contains 13 residues. Trimming removed 5 bases from V and 8 bases from J; junction bases left unmatched: 6. CDR3 region: CSALRTGAEKLFF. CDR3 in DNA: TGCAGTGCTCTCCGGACAGGGGCGGAAAAACTGTTTTTT.

This clonotype was picked up a small number of times. This sequence joins TRBV4-2 and TRBJ1-4; maybe TRBD1 (5 bases). This CDR3 contains 16 residues. V gave up 0 bases and J gave up 6 bases, with 14 bases separating them. CDR1 and CDR2 (germline): LGHNA, YNFKEQ. For the CDR3, the DNA is TGTGCCAGCAGCCAAGATGGGGCAGGGCACCATGAAAAACTGTTTTTT. This translates into CASSQDGAGHHEKLFF.